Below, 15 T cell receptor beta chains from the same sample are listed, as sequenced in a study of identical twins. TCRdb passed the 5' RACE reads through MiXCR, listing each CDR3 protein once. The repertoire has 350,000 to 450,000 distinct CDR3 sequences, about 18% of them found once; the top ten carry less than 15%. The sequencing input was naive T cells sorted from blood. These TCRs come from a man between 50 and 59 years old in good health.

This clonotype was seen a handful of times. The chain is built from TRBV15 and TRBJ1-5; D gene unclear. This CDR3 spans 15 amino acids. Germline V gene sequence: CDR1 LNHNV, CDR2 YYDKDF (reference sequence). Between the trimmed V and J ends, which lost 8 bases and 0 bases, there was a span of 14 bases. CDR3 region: CATAKLGISNQPQHF. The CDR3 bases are TGTGCCACCGCAAAACTGGGCATTAGCAATCAGCCCCAGCATTTT.

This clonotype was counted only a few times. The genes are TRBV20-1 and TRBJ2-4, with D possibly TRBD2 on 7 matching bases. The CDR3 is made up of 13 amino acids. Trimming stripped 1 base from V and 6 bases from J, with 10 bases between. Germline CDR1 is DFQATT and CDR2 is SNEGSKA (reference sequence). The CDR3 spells CSARGGGGNIQYF. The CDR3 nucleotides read TGCAGTGCTAGAGGGGGGGGCGGAAACATTCAGTACTTC.

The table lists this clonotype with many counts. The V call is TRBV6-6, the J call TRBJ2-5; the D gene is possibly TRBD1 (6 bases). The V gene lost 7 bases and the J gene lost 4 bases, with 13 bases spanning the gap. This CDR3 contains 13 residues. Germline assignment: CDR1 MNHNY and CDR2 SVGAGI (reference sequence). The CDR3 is CASTEPRGETQYF. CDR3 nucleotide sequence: TGTGCCAGCACCGAACCCAGGGGAGAGACCCAGTACTTC.

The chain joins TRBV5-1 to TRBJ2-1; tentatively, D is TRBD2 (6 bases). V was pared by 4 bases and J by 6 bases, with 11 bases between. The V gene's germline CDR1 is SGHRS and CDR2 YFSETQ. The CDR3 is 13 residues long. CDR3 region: CASSTRDFNEQFF. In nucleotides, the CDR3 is TGCGCCAGCAGCACCCGGGACTTCAATGAGCAGTTCTTC. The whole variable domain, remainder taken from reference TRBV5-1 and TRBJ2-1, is KAGVTQTPRYLIKTRGQQVTLSCSPISGHRSVSWYQQTPGQGLQFLFEYFSETQRNKGNFPGRFSGRQFSNSRSEMNVSTLELGDSALYLCASSTRDFNEQFFGPGTRLTVL.

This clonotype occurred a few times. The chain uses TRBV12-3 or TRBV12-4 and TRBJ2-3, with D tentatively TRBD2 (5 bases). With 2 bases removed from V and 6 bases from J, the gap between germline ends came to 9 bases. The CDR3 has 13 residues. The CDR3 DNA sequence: TGTGCCAGCAGTTTATCTGGGGAGGATACGCAGTATTTT. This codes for CASSLSGEDTQYF.

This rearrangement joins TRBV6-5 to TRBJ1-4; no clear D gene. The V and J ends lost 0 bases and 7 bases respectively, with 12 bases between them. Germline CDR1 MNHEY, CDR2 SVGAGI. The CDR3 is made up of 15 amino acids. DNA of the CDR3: TGTGCCAGCAGTTACTCCGGCCACGGGCCTGAAAAACTGTTTTTT. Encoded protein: CASSYSGHGPEKLFF.

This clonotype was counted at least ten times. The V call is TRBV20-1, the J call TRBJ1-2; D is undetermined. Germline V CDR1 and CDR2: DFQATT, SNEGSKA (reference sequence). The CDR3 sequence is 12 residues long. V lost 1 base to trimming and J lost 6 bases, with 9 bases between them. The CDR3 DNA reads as TGCAGTGCTAGAGTCCCAGGAAATGGCTACACCTTC. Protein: CSARVPGNGYTF.

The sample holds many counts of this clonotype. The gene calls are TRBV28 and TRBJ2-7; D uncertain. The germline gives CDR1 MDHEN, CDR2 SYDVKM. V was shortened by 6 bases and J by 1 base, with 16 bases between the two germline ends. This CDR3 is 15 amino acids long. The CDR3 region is CASSLLPMDSYEQYF. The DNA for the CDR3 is TGTGCCAGCAGCCTACTCCCGATGGATTCCTACGAGCAGTACTTC.

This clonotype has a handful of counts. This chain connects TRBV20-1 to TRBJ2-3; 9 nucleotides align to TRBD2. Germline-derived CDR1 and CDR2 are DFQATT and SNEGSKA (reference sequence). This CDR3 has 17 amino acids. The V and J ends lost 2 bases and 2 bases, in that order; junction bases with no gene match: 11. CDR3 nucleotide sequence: TGCAGTGCTAGACCCCCGCGCGGGGGGGCGACCACAGATACGCAGTATTTT. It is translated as CSARPPRGGATTDTQYF.

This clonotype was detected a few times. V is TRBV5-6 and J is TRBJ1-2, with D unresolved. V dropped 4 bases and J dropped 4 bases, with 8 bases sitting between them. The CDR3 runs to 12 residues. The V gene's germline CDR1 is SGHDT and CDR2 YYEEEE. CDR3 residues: CASSMGGYGYTF. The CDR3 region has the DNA TGTGCCAGCAGCATGGGAGGCTATGGCTACACCTTC.

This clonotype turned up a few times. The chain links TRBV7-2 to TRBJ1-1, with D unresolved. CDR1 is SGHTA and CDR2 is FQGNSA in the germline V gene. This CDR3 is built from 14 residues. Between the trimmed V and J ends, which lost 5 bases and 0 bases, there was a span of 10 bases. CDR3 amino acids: CASSPGSMNTEAFF. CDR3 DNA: TGTGCCAGCAGCCCGGGGTCAATGAACACTGAAGCTTTCTTT.

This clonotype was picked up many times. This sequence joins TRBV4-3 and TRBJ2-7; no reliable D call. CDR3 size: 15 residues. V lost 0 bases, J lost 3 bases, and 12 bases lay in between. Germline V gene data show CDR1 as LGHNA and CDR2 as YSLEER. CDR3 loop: CASSQDHTTVYEQYF. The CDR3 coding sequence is TGCGCCAGCAGCCAAGATCATACAACCGTCTACGAGCAGTACTTC.

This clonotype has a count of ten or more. The DNA for the CDR3 is TGCGCCAGCAGCTTAGGAAGAGGATTCTACAATGAGCAGTTCTTC. It codes for CASSLGRGFYNEQFF. The chain couples TRBV5-1 to TRBJ2-1; D ambiguous. This CDR3 is 15 amino acids long. With 2 bases removed from V and 3 bases from J, the gap between germline ends came to 12 bases. Germline-derived CDR1 and CDR2 are SGHRS and YFSETQ.

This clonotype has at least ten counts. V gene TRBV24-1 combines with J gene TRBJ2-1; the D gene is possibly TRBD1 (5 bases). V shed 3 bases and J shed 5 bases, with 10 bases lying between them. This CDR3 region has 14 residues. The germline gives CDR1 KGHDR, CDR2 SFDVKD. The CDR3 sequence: CATSDATGNNEQFF. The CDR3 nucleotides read TGTGCCACCAGTGATGCAACAGGTAACAATGAGCAGTTCTTC.

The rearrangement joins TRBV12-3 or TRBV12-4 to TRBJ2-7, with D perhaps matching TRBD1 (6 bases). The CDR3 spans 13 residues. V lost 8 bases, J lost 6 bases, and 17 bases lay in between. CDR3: CASCLGQSSEQYF. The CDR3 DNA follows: TGTGCCAGCTGCCTAGGACAGTCGTCCGAGCAGTACTTC.